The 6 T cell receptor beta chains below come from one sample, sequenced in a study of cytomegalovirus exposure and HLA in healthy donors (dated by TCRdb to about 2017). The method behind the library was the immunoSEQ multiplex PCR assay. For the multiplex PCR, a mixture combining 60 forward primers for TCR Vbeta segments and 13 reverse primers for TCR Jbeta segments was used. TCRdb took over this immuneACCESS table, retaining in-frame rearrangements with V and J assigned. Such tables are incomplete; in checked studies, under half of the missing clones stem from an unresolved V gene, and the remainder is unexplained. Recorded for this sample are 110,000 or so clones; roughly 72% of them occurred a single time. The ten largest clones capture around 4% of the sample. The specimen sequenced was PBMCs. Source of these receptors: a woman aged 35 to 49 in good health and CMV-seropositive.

The CDR3 region is CASSLFPAGKGYEQYF. CDR3 nucleotides: TGTGCCAGCAGTTTATTCCCGGCGGGGAAGGGATACGAGCAGTACTTC. The J gene is TRBJ2-7, the V gene TRBV28; maybe TRBD2 (6 bases). This CDR3 is built from 16 residues. CDR1 is MDHEN and CDR2 is SYDVKM in the germline V gene. Trimming cost V 1 base and J 4 bases, with 17 bases left between them. Filled out from reference TRBV28 and TRBJ2-7, the complete variable domain reads DVKVTQSSRYLVKRTGEKVFLECVQDMDHENMFWYRQDPGLGLRLIYFSYDVKMKEKGDIPEGYSVSREKKERFSLILESASTNQTSMYLCASSLFPAGKGYEQYFGPGTRLTVT.

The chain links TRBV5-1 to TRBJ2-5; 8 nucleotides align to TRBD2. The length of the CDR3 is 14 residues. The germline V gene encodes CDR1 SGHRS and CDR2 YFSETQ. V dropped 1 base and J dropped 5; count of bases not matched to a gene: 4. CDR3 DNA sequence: TGCGCCAGCAGCTTGATGGGCGGGGGGGAGACCCAGTACTTC. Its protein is CASSLMGGGETQYF.

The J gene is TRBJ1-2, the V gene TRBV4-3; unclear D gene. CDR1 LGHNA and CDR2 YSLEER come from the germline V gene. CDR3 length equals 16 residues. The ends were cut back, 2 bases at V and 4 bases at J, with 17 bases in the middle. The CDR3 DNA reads TGCGCCAGCAGCCAAACCACAGTCCCGGGGATCTATGGCTACACCTTC. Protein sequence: CASSQTTVPGIYGYTF.

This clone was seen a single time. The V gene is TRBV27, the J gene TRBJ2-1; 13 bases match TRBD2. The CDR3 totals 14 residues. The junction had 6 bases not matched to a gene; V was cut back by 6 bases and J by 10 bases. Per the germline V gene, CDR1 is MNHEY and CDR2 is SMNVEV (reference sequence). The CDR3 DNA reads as TGTGCCAGCAGGGGGGGACTAGCGGGAACAGAGCAGTTCTTC. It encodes CASRGGLAGTEQFF.

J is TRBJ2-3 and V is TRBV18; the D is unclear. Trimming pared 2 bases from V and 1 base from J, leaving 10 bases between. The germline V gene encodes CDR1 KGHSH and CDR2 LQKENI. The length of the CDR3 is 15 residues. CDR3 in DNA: TGTGCCAGCTCACCAGTGGGCTCGGGCACAGATACGCAGTATTTT. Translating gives CASSPVGSGTDTQYF.

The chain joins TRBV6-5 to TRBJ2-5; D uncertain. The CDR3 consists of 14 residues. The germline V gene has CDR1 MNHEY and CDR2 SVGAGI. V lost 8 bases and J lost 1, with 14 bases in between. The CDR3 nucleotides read TGTGCCAGCGCCCCTCACAGATCCCAAGAGACCCAGTACTTC. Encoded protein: CASAPHRSQETQYF.